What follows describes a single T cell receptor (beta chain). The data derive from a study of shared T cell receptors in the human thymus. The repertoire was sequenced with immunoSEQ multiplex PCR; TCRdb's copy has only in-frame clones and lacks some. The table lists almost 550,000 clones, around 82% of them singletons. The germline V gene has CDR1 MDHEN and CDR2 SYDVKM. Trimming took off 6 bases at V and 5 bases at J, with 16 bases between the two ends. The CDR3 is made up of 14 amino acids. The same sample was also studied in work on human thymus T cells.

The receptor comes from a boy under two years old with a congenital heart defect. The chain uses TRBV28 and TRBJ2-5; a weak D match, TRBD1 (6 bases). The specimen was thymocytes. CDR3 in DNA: TGTGCCAGCAGCCTCGTAGGGGGTCCGGAGACCCAGTACTTC. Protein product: CASSLVGGPETQYF.